These 19 T cell receptor beta chains came from one sample sequenced in a study of T cells in Graves' hyperthyroidism and ophthalmopathy. Amplified TCR beta CDR3 regions derived from RNA transcripts. A set of HTBI primers served as the primers for a first-round RT-PCR of the TCR CDR3. TCRdb ran MiXCR on the multiplex PCR reads and lists one entry per CDR3 protein. The data show some 620,000 distinct CDR3 sequences, about a sixth seen once. The source material was blood. These receptors originate from a woman aged 30 to 39 with Graves' hyperthyroidism.

J is TRBJ2-3 and V is TRBV5-5, with 8 bases fitting TRBD1. Germline values: CDR1 SGHKS, CDR2 YYEKEE (reference sequence). J gave up 3 bases and V 7 bases, and 10 bases lay outside the gene matches. The CDR3 runs to 15 residues. The CDR3 nucleotides are TGTGCCAGCCTAGGACAGGGTTTAGGGACAGATACGCAGTATTTT. Translating gives CASLGQGLGTDTQYF.

This clonotype has more than one count but fewer than ten. The rearrangement uses TRBV5-5 and TRBJ2-2; the D is unclear. The V end was cut by 4 bases, the J end by 6 bases, with 16 bases between. The germline gives CDR1 SGHKS, CDR2 YYEKEE (reference sequence). The length of the CDR3 is 15 residues. Here the CDR3 reads CASSPDPAPAGELFF. CDR3 nucleotide sequence: TGTGCCAGCAGCCCGGACCCAGCGCCGGCCGGGGAGCTGTTTTTT. The full variable domain, rest sourced from reference TRBV5-5 and TRBJ2-2, is DAGVTQSPTHLIKTRGQQVTLRCSPISGHKSVSWYQQVLGQGPQFIFQYYEKEERGRGNFPDRFSARQFPNYSSELNVNALLLGDSALYLCASSPDPAPAGELFFGEGSRLTVL.

The J gene is TRBJ2-3, the V gene TRBV24-1; D possibly corresponds to TRBD1 (8 bases). In germline, CDR1 is KGHDR, CDR2 SFDVKD. This CDR3 has 16 amino acids. With 7 bases removed from V and 1 base from J, the gap between germline ends came to 17 bases. This chain's CDR3 is CATSLQGGFGTDTQYF. The CDR3, as DNA: TGTGCCACCAGCCTACAGGGGGGGTTTGGCACAGATACGCAGTATTTT.

This clonotype has a count of ten or more. The chain joins TRBV30 to TRBJ1-1; 7 positions agree with TRBD1. The germline V gene encodes CDR1 GTSNPN and CDR2 SVGIG (reference sequence). The V segment lost 6 bases and the J segment 1 base; nucleotides outside the gene matches: 11. This CDR3 has 15 residues. CDR3 region: CACRKTGNRNTEAFF. The CDR3 bases are TGTGCCTGTCGGAAGACAGGGAATCGGAACACTGAAGCTTTCTTT.

The chain has TRBV19 and TRBJ2-1; D is perhaps TRBD1 (5 bases). Germline loops: CDR1 LNHDA, CDR2 SQIVND (reference sequence). The CDR3 runs 16 residues. The V end lost 0 bases, the J end lost 0 bases, and 9 bases lay between the germline ends. The CDR3 loop reads CASSIDAGYSYNEQFF. CDR3 coding DNA: TGTGCCAGTAGTATAGATGCAGGGTACTCCTACAATGAGCAGTTCTTC. Together with reference TRBV19 and TRBJ2-1, the CDR3 gives the full variable domain: DGGITQSPKYLFRKEGQNVTLSCEQNLNHDAMYWYRQDPGQGLRLIYYSQIVNDFQKGDIAEGYSVSREKKESFPLTVTSAQKNPTAFYLCASSIDAGYSYNEQFFGPGTRLTVL.

This clonotype has just a few counts. This chain joins TRBV28 and TRBJ2-5; perhaps TRBD2 as D (5 bases). The CDR3 is made up of 14 amino acids. Germline V gene lookup returns CDR1 MDHEN and CDR2 SYDVKM. The V end lost 2 bases, the J end lost 5 bases, and 12 bases lay between the germline ends. CDR3 residues: CASSLNRGPETQYF. CDR3 DNA: TGTGCCAGCAGTTTAAACCGGGGTCCGGAGACCCAGTACTTC.

This clonotype was counted at least ten times. V usage is TRBV18 and J usage is TRBJ2-7, with TRBD1 matching 7 bases. This CDR3 contains 15 residues. The germline gives CDR1 KGHSH, CDR2 LQKENI. J lost 4 bases, V lost 4 bases, and 10 bases had no gene match. CDR3: CASSHANRGRYEQYF. The CDR3 DNA sequence: TGTGCCAGCTCACATGCTAACAGGGGCAGGTACGAGCAGTACTTC. Full variable domain (rest looked up from reference TRBV18 and TRBJ2-7): NAGVMQNPRHLVRRRGQEARLRCSPMKGHSHVYWYRQLPEEGLKFMVYLQKENIIDESGMPKERFSAEFPKEGPSILRIQQVVRGDSAAYFCASSHANRGRYEQYFGPGTRLTVT.

This clonotype was detected a few times. A clone one base away is much larger, so this may be a read error. The chain is built from TRBV9 and TRBJ2-3; no firm D call. CDR1 SGDLS and CDR2 YYNGEE come from the germline V gene. This CDR3 region has 12 residues. Trimming shortened V by 0 bases and J by 5 bases, and 4 bases separated the two germline ends. DNA for the CDR3: TGTGCCAGCAGCGTAGACGAAGATACGCAGTATTTT. Translation: CASSVDEDTQYF.

This clonotype was counted ten times or more. The gene calls are TRBV3-1 and TRBJ2-7; perhaps TRBD1 as D (6 bases). Trimming cost V 6 bases and J 1 base, with 16 bases left between them. CDR3 length equals 15 residues. The V gene's germline CDR1 is LGHDT and CDR2 YNNKEL (reference sequence). For the CDR3, the DNA is TGTGCCAGCAGGGGCGCAGGGGTTATGTCCTACGAGCAGTACTTC. It yields the protein CASRGAGVMSYEQYF.

The chain employs TRBV7-2 and TRBJ1-5; 8 bases align to TRBD1. Germline V lookup: CDR1 SGHTA, CDR2 FQGNSA. Unmatched junction bases numbered 13, after V lost 5 bases and J lost 4 bases. The CDR3 consists of 17 residues. The CDR3 reads CASSPSRTGSKNQPQHF. Written as DNA, the CDR3 is TGTGCCAGCAGCCCTTCCAGGACAGGGAGCAAAAATCAGCCCCAGCATTTT.

This chain connects TRBV28 to TRBJ2-2; TRBD2 might be the D (5 bases). This CDR3 is built from 15 residues. Germline V gene sequence: CDR1 MDHEN, CDR2 SYDVKM. Trimming removed 5 bases at V and 6 bases at J, with 16 bases between. The CDR3 region has the DNA TGTGCCAGCAGTCGACGACTAATTCTTCCCGGGGAGCTGTTTTTT. Protein: CASSRRLILPGELFF.

This clonotype came up a few times. CDR3 in amino acids: CASSRLAGGLNHEQFF. The CDR3 coding sequence is TGTGCCAGCAGCCGACTAGCGGGAGGGTTGAACCATGAGCAGTTCTTC. The rearrangement uses TRBV12-3 or TRBV12-4 and TRBJ2-1, with 14 nucleotides matching TRBD2. The CDR3 totals 16 residues. Trimming took 6 bases from V and 8 from J; bases not matched to a gene: 9.

The chain joins TRBV5-8 to TRBJ2-1; TRBD2 agrees at 14 bases. The CDR3 contains 19 residues. Germline V gene data show CDR1 as SGHTS and CDR2 as YDEGEE. V was clipped by 4 bases and J by 8 bases; unmatched bases: 17. The DNA for the CDR3 is TGTGCCAGCAGCAGAGGGACTAGCGGGAGAGGGGGGTACGCGGATGAGCAGTTCTTC. It translates to CASSRGTSGRGGYADEQFF.

This clonotype was counted a few times. V is TRBV5-5 and J is TRBJ2-7; no reliable D call. In germline, CDR1 is SGHKS, CDR2 YYEKEE (reference sequence). Trimming removed 1 base from V and 5 bases from J, with 13 bases in between. The CDR3 has 14 residues. The CDR3 here is CASSLYEGTDEQYF. The CDR3 DNA follows: TGTGCCAGCAGCTTGTACGAAGGAACGGACGAGCAGTACTTC. The whole variable domain, filled in from reference TRBV5-5 and TRBJ2-7, reads DAGVTQSPTHLIKTRGQQVTLRCSPISGHKSVSWYQQVLGQGPQFIFQYYEKEERGRGNFPDRFSARQFPNYSSELNVNALLLGDSALYLCASSLYEGTDEQYFGPGTRLTVT.

This clonotype was counted a few times. V is TRBV9 and J is TRBJ2-1; a weak D match, TRBD2 (6 bases). Germline CDR1 is SGDLS and CDR2 is YYNGEE. V was clipped by 0 bases and J by 8 bases, with 12 bases between them. This CDR3 is built from 14 residues. CDR3 protein: CASSVAGALYEQFF. The CDR3 nucleotides read TGTGCCAGCAGCGTAGCGGGAGCATTATATGAGCAGTTCTTC.

V is TRBV7-9 and J is TRBJ1-1; perhaps TRBD1 as D (5 bases). From germline, CDR1 is SEHNR and CDR2 FQNEAQ (reference sequence). This CDR3 is built from 17 residues. With 2 bases removed from V and 5 bases from J, the gap between germline ends came to 21 bases. This CDR3 is CASSLSPFGTRITEAFF. CDR3 nucleotides: TGTGCCAGCAGCTTATCCCCATTTGGGACGCGTATTACTGAAGCTTTCTTT.

This clonotype was picked up many times. The chain joins TRBV28 to TRBJ1-1; maybe TRBD1 (5 bases). V gave up 5 bases and J gave up 2 bases, with 15 bases separating them. Looked up from germline, CDR1 is MDHEN and CDR2 is SYDVKM. This CDR3 comprises 15 residues. CDR3 protein: CASSGRGGGNTEAFF. DNA of the CDR3: TGTGCCAGCAGTGGCCGCGGGGGAGGCAACACTGAAGCTTTCTTT.

Ten or more counts support this clonotype. The rearrangement links TRBV6-2 or TRBV6-3 to TRBJ1-1; perhaps TRBD1 as D (5 bases). The CDR3 consists of 12 residues. CDR1 is MNHEY, CDR2 SVGEGT, per germline. V lost 1 base, J lost 8 bases, and 8 bases lay in between. This CDR3 is CASSYWPGEAFF. DNA for the CDR3: TGTGCCAGCAGTTACTGGCCAGGGGAAGCTTTCTTT.

The chain recombines TRBV6-1 with TRBJ1-6; D gene uncertain. The V gene lost 5 bases and the J gene lost 7 bases, with 12 bases spanning the gap. The CDR3 is 14 amino acids. Germline V gene sequence: CDR1 MNHNS, CDR2 SASEGT. CDR3 bases: TGTGCCAGCAGTCGCACCCCCGTAAATTCACCCCTCCACTTT. Translated: CASSRTPVNSPLHF.